This TCR beta chain appears in the sequencing data of a study of shared clonotypes between healthy human individuals (dated by TCRdb to 2018 to 2020). Study-level background: Three men and a couple of women, aged 18 to 49 years, made up the cohort. For each donor, three plates each were used for CD4 naive and CD4 memory, two plates were used for CD8 naive, and one plate was used for CD8 memory. The study deeply sequenced blood TCR repertoires of about 5 healthy adults to estimate repertoire size and the extent of clonotype sharing between individuals. To increase sequencing depth and limit assay-specific biases, TCR repertoire library preparation and sequencing were carried out by different laboratories using diverse techniques. Each donor's leukapheresis produced roughly between about 0.8 and 8.9 billion PBMCs.

What the work shows at the level of the full study, not this receptor alone: Estimated clonotype richness was generally larger for naive than for memory subsets. Sampling was restricted to blood, and TCR repertoires in tissues likely differ from the TCR repertoires found in blood. Incomplete sequencing was indicated by rarefaction of sorted-subset datasets, despite the large sequencing depth. Compared with non-shared clonotypes, clonotypes shared by all four sorted-subset donors had higher generation probabilities. Around 5% of naive CD4, roughly 3.5% of naive CD8, approximately 2% of memory CD4, and 0.4% of memory CD8 clonotypes were shared across a few donors. Because the study included a small number of donors, the genetic and exposure-history diversity represented was limited. Pairwise subsampling led to the expectation that sequencing depth would affect the degree of clonotype sharing among donors.

The donors were healthy, HIV-negative adults with no recently reported acute infections or vaccinations. Every donor was a Caucasian adult residing in Nashville, Tennessee, USA. CD4+ T cells were enriched through magnetic negative selection, after which naive cells were positively selected on CD45RA and the remaining negative fraction served as the memory subset. After blood collection by leukapheresis, PBMCs were isolated using Ficoll-Histopaque density gradient centrifugation and then cryopreserved in the vapor phase of liquid nitrogen. Analytical flow cytometry was used to check the purity and quantity of each magnetically sorted T cell population. Genomic DNA was isolated from each sorted fraction and quantified by UV absorbance on a Nanodrop 2000c. Remarks on this clone: It has no known antigen specificity. The record has no base qualities; no much larger clone is one base away.

Reading from cysteine to phenylalanine, the CDR3 counts 15 amino acids. The retained sequence is limited to the CDR3, 45 bases, with the frame set at the first base. Trimming leaves V shorter by 3 bases and J shorter by 4 bases, with the junction holding 9 bases beyond the gene matches. The germline V gene provides CDR1 SGDLS and CDR2 YYNGEE. Using the deep immunoSEQ assay, TCR CDR3 regions were amplified from genomic DNA by multiplex PCR. Extracted genomic DNA from each cell subset was distributed evenly across all wells of several immunoSEQ 96-well plates, and each plate was treated as a replicate. For sorted subsets, each replicate PCR was loaded with 200 ng genomic DNA, equivalent to approximately 33,000 T cell genomes. Purified libraries were quantified with a Qubit 3.0 fluorometer, sized on a Bioanalyzer 2100, and re-quantified with the KAPA Library Quantification kit. Every immunoSEQ 96-well plate was sequenced on a separate single-read 150-cycle Illumina NextSeq 550 flow cell. Per the authors' processing: The immunoSEQ output contained only junctional sequences without quality scores, so filtering could not match that applied to full-length reads. To assign V/J genes and CDR3, sequences were annotated using PyIR, a Python wrapper for IgBLAST v1.9, with IMGT germline references. Reads were filtered out if the reads had weak V/J assignments (E-value above 1e-6), no CDR3, stop codons, out-of-frame junctions, or ambiguous translated residues. V3J clonotypes were defined by identical inferred V gene, J gene, and CDR3 amino acid sequence. The percentage overlap between two repertoires was calculated by dividing the number of shared unique clonotypes by the size of the smaller repertoire. Repertoire richness was assessed with RTK rarefaction, the Chao1 estimator, and Recon v2.1 estimates of unobserved clonotypes. OLGA was used to compute generation probabilities for all TCRbeta clonotypes that the gDNA method yielded from a handful of donors. The table comes from immuneACCESS by way of TCRdb, which keeps in-frame sequences with V and J called. Part of the clones is missing from these tables; in studies checked, under half for an unresolved V gene and the rest for unknown reasons. Clonal size and the V and J genes are those of that table, whereas D and trimming came from the DNA. The sample table records approximately 2.4 million clones; more than 90% of these occur just once. Together, the top ten hold roughly 0.13% of the sample.

This TCR derives from a young man in good health. The chain is assembled from TRBV9 and TRBJ2-7; 8 nucleotides in the junction match TRBD2. Sequencing used naive CD4+ T cells sorted from blood. What this sample's cell subset or site label stands for: CD45RA+ positively selected. The CDR3 protein sequence reads: CASSAGGDARYEQYF. The bases read TGTGCCAGCAGCGCGGGAGGGGACGCAAGGTACGAGCAGTACTTC.